This TCR beta chain is drawn from a study of PD-L1 blockade in urothelial cancer. At the level of the study: Analyzed time points were 3 weeks (second dose) and 6 weeks after therapy began.

Findings and caveats of the study: Clonality of blood TCR below the median before treatment predicted better survival.

CDR3 length: 15 amino acids. Looked up from germline, CDR1 is WNHNN and CDR2 is SYGVQD (reference sequence). The V segment lost 6 bases and the J segment 9 bases; nucleotides outside the gene matches: 11. The time point denotes: peripheral blood 6 weeks after treatment start. The study collected 1 to 8 samples per patient, pretreatment and on-treatment. Each PCR contained spiked-in synthetic TCR analog templates. Assay: immunoSEQ multiplex PCR; the TCRdb copy retains only in-frame clones and omits some. The table has around 110,000 clones, about 89% seen once. As for this clone: Its antigen is unidentified.

The TCR sequence derives from a man aged 60-69 years with urothelial cancer. The sample was PBMCs, taken around atezolizumab (anti-PD-L1) treatment. The V and J genes are TRBV10-1 and TRBJ2-1, with TRBD1 matching over 10 bases. The CDR3 spells CASSETGGANREQFF. DNA of the CDR3: TGCGCCAGCAGCGAGACAGGGGGCGCTAATCGTGAGCAGTTCTTC.